This T cell receptor (beta chain) comes out of a study of PD-L1 blockade in urothelial cancer (dated by TCRdb to 2016 to 2017). With respect to the entire study: Every patient began therapy in 2014 and was given atezolizumab 1,200 mg intravenously every 3 weeks. Blood samples were analyzed 3 weeks after the start of treatment (second dose) and 6 weeks after the start of treatment. An ECOG performance status of 0 or 1 was recorded for the patients, and 0 to 3 prior chemotherapy regimens had been received by the patients. About 90% of the roughly 29 patients were identified as males with urothelial cancer of bladder origin, and a prior smoking history was reported by 18 of 29 patients. The study, an exploratory multi-omic analysis, examined somatic, immune and clinical correlates of response to PD-L1 blockade with atezolizumab in urothelial cancer. Progression-free survival longer than 6 months counted as durable clinical benefit, and TCR features were additionally tested against both progression-free and overall survival. Pretreatment blood TCR-seq was available for twenty-nine patients, at least one posttreatment blood collection was obtained for about 24 patients, and tumor TCR-seq was available for about 24 patients. In the same patients, pretreatment tumors underwent whole exome sequencing and RNA sequencing in addition to TCR sequencing. Pretreatment tumor samples, along with matched peripheral blood collected serially before and after atezolizumab treatment, underwent TCR sequencing. Blood samples yielded a median of about 150,000 T cells and more than 75,000 unique TCRs, with median clonality about 0.08. Durable clinical benefit was achieved by nine patients and was not achieved by 20 patients.

To estimate absolute template abundance from read counts, synthetic TCR analog templates were spiked into each PCR. Using the immunoSEQ assay, TCRbeta CDR3 regions were amplified from genomic DNA with bias-controlled V and J gene primers. Sequencing of rearranged TCRbeta segments was performed at approximately 20X coverage. The paper's data handling went like this. Sequencing errors were corrected by clustering, and CDR3s were annotated against IMGT so that V, D and J genes could be assigned. Downstream analyses used only productive TCRbeta rearrangements, leaving out any out-of-frame or stop-codon sequences. Clonality was calculated as one minus the Shannon entropy normalized by the log of the number of unique productive sequences. Fisher's exact test with Benjamini-Hochberg correction, at a threshold of adjusted p below 0.01, was used to find clones that differed between time points or between blood and tumor. The clones in this table, taken by TCRdb from immuneACCESS, are in-frame only. Not every clone is retained; where verified, under half of the shortfall comes from an unresolved V gene, and the cause of the rest is unknown. That table is the source of V, J and clone size, and D and trimming were worked out from the DNA. The sample includes 100,000 to 150,000 clones, with roughly 86% observed a single time. The top ten constitute 2.4% of the sample.

What this sample's time point label stands for: peripheral blood 6 weeks after treatment start. A total of roughly 31 patients with locally advanced or metastatic urothelial carcinoma, treated at Memorial Sloan Kettering on a trial protocol, made up the cohort. Peripheral blood mononuclear cells were collected pretreatment and during treatment, with between 1 and 8 total time points obtained per patient. The Qiagen DNeasy Blood extraction kit was used to purify genomic DNA from total PBMCs and from tumor samples. PBMCs were collected pretreatment and during treatment and were isolated and stored as previously described. Note on this clone: There is no known antigen for this receptor. Base qualities were left out, and no much larger clone turns up one base away.

CDR1 is given as SGHRS and CDR2 as YFSETQ, both from the germline V gene. From V the trimming removes 4 bases and from J it removes 4 bases, while the gene matches leave 5 bases of the junction unaccounted for. Including cysteine and phenylalanine, the CDR3 has 14 amino acids. The DNA shown is the 42-base CDR3, in frame from base 1. Here is what the overall study found, with its caveats: Improved progression-free and overall survival was found to be associated with pretreatment peripheral blood TCR clonality below the median. At 3 weeks after the start of treatment, tumor-associated TCR clones in peripheral blood had expanded more in patients with durable benefit (n ≈ 24, p = 0.022). Because the sample size was small (n ≈ 29) and many of the analyses were exploratory, the results are meant to be hypothesis-generating.

Here the sequenced sample was PBMCs, taken around atezolizumab (anti-PD-L1) treatment. The source of this sequence is a man aged 50 to 60 with urothelial cancer. The rearranged chain carries TRBV5-1 and TRBJ1-1, with 9 junctional bases fitting TRBD1. Read as DNA, the sequence is TGCGCCAGCAGCAGGACAGGGGATCTCACTGAAGCTTTCTTT. This gives the protein CASSRTGDLTEAFF.